A selection of T cell receptor beta chains follows, all from one sample in a study of CD4 and CD8 cells across lung adenocarcinoma regions. A single record per CDR3 protein comes from TCRdb applying MiXCR to the PCR reads. In the table there are approximately 24,000 distinct CDR3 sequences, 53% of which are singletons. Sequencing was performed on CD8+ T cells from the center of a lung tumor. The receptor set was obtained from a male donor with lung adenocarcinoma. The CD4 and CD8 labels of this study may be unreliable. Each CDR3 is given with its conserved first and last residue. The order of the fields is clone size, V gene, J gene, D gene, CDR3 DNA, CDR3 protein. A D gene is named only where the DNA matches it firmly. Clone size is not always given. Where it is, it says once, few, many or a class for expanded clones.

.	TRBV7-2	TRBJ2-3	.	TGTGCCAGGAGCTTATGGTCCATAGACACGCAGTATTTT	CARSLWSIDTQYF
.	TRBV6-1	TRBJ2-3	.	TGTGCCAGCAGTGTCGGCAGGAGGGGTGTGGGCACCGATGCGCTGTATTTT	CASSVGRRGVGTDALYF
.	TRBV6-1	TRBJ2-5	.	TGTGCCAGCAGTGAGGGGCCGGGGGGCGGTGGCCCAGAGACGCAGTATTTC	CASSEGPGGGGPETQYF
.	TRBV7-7	TRBJ2-2	.	TGTGCTAGCAGCCCACGCACCGGGGAGCTGTTTTTT	CASSPRTGELFF
.	TRBV10-3	TRBJ2-5	TRBD2	TGTGCGGGCAACGGGGGGGGTGAGAGAAACACCCAGTACTTC	CAGNGGGERNTQYF
.	TRBV15	TRBJ1-2	.	TGTGCCACCAGCAGAGGTTTAGGGGGGTTTACCTATGGCTACACCTTC	CATSRGLGGFTYGYTF
few	TRBV20-1	TRBJ1-2	.	TGCAGTGCTAGAGTCCGGAAGGACCAGGGCTACACCTTC	CSARVRKDQGYTF
.	TRBV9	TRBJ1-3	.	TGTGCCAGCAGCCCCAGCGTAGCTGGAAACACCATATATTTT	CASSPSVAGNTIYF
.	TRBV10-2	TRBJ2-4	.	TGCGCCAGCAGCATGTTGTCGGGCACCAACATGCAGTACTTC	CASSMLSGTNMQYF
many	TRBV7-2	TRBJ2-1	TRBD2	TGTGCCAGCAGCTCGGAAGCGGGAGCCTACAATGAGCAGTTCTTC	CASSSEAGAYNEQFF